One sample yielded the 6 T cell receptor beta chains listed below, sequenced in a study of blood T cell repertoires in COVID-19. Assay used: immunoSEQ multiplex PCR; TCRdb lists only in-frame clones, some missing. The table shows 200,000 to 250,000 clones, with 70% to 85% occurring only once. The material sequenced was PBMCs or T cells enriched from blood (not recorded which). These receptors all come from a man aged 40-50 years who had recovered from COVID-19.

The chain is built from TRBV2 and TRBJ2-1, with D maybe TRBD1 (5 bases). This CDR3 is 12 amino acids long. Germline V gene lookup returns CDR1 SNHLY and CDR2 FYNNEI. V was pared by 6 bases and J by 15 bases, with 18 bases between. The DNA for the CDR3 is TGTGCCAGCAGCCAAGACAGTGACCGAGGGTTCTTC. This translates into CASSQDSDRGFF.

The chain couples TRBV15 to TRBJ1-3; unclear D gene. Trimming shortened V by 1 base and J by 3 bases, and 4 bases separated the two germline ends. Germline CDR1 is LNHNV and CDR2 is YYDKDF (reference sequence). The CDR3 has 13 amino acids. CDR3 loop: CATSRGGGNTIYF. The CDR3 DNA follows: TGTGCCACCAGCAGAGGCGGTGGAAACACCATATATTTT.

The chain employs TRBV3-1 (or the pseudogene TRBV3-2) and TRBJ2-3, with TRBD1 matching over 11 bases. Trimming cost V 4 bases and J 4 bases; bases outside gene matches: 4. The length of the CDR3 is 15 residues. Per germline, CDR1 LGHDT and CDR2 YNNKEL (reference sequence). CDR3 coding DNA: TGTGCCAGCAGCCCGCCGGGACAGGGGGCAGATACGCAGTATTTT. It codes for CASSPPGQGADTQYF.

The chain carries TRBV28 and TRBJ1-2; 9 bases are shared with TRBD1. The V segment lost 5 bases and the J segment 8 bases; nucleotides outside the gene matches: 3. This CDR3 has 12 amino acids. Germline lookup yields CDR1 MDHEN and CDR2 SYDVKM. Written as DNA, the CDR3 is TGTGCCAGCAGTACAGGGGGCGAGGGCTACACCTTC. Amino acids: CASSTGGEGYTF.

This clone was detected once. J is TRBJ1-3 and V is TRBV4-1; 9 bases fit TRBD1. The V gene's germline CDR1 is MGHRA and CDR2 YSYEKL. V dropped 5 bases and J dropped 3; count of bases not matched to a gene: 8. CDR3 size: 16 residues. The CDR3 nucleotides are TGCGCCAGCAGCAATACCGGGACAGGGCATGGAAACACCATATATTTT. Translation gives CASSNTGTGHGNTIYF.

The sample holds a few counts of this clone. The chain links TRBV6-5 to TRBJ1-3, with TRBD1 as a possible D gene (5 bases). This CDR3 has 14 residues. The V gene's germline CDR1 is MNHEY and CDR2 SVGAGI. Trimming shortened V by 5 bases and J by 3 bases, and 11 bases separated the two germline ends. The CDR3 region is CASSQRQLGNTIYF. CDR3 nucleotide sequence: TGTGCCAGCAGTCAACGACAGCTTGGAAACACCATATATTTT.